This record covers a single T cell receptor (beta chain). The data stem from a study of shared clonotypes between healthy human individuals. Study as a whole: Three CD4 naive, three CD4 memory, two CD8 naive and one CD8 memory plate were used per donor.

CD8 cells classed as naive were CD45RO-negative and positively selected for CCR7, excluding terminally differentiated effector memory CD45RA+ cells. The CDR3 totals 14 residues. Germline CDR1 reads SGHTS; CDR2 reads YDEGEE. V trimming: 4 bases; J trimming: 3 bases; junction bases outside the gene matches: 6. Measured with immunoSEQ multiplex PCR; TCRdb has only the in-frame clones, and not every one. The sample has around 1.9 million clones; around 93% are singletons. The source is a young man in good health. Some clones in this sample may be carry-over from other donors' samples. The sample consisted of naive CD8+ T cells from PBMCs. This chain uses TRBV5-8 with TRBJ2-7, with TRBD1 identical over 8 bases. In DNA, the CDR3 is TGTGCCAGCAGCGCGCGGGACAGGTACTACGAGCAGTACTTC. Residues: CASSARDRYYEQYF. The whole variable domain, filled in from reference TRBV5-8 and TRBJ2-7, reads EAGVTQSPTHLIKTRGQQATLRCSPISGHTSVYWYQQALGLGLQFLLWYDEGEERNRGNFPPRFSGRQFPNYSSELNVNALELEDSALYLCASSARDRYYEQYFGPGTRLTVT.